A single sample gave rise to the 20 T cell receptor beta chains below, sequenced in a study of shared clonotypes between healthy human individuals (dated by TCRdb to the early 2020s). Libraries were constructed by the immunoSEQ multiplex PCR assay. Drawn from immuneACCESS, this table holds only the in-frame rearrangements with V and J called that TCRdb kept. Clones are partly lost; checked studies trace under half to an unresolved V gene and leave the rest unexplained. In this sample the table shows approximately 340,000 clones, 74% of which occur a single time. The ten largest clones capture 10% of the sample. The sample comprised memory CD4+ T cells sorted from blood. The sample's cell subset or site label is to be understood as: CD45RA-negative fraction. The receptors were sampled from a man younger than 45 in good health.

With regard to this clone: In the same sample, other DNA sequences code for this CDR3. The genes are TRBV10-1 and TRBJ2-1; TRBD2 might be the D (5 bases). Germline CDR1 reads WNHNN; CDR2 reads SYGVQD (reference sequence). The CDR3 consists of 16 residues. V was trimmed by 2 bases and J by 0 bases, leaving 11 bases between them. CDR3 residues: CASSELVGSSYNEQFF. CDR3 coding DNA: TGCGCCAGCAGTGAGCTGGTGGGGAGCTCCTACAATGAGCAGTTCTTC.

The rearrangement uses TRBV5-5 and TRBJ1-5; D remains ambiguous. There are 13 residues in the CDR3. Between the trimmed V and J ends, which lost 10 bases and 0 bases, there was a span of 11 bases. From germline, CDR1 is SGHKS and CDR2 YYEKEE (reference sequence). Here the CDR3 reads CASARDSNQPQHF. In DNA form, the CDR3 reads TGTGCCTCTGCGAGGGATAGCAATCAGCCCCAGCATTTT.

Only one count was recorded for this clone. This chain uses TRBV27 with TRBJ1-1; D is unclear. The CDR3 runs to 12 residues. From germline, CDR1 is MNHEY and CDR2 SMNVEV (reference sequence). With 5 bases removed from V and 0 bases from J, the gap between germline ends came to 4 bases. In nucleotides, the CDR3 is TGTGCCAGCAGTACATTGAACACTGAAGCTTTCTTT. Translation: CASSTLNTEAFF.

This sequence joins TRBV25-1 and TRBJ1-5; 9 nucleotides line up with TRBD1. The trim removed 2 bases at V and 8 bases at J, leaving 10 bases unmatched. Looked up from germline, CDR1 is MGHDK and CDR2 is SYGVNS. This CDR3 region has 16 residues. CDR3 loop: CASSEGGQGAGEPQHF. The CDR3 DNA reads TGTGCCAGCAGTGAAGGGGGACAGGGCGCGGGGGAGCCCCAGCATTTT.

This clone occurred once. The chain recombines TRBV2 with TRBJ1-1; D gene uncertain. The CDR3 length is 13 residues. Trimming took off 7 bases at V and 0 bases at J, with 9 bases between the two ends. The V gene's germline CDR1 is SNHLY and CDR2 FYNNEI. The CDR3 sequence is CASKAQMNTEAFF. DNA of the CDR3: TGTGCCAGCAAGGCACAGATGAACACTGAAGCTTTCTTT.

This clone turned up a few times. The V call is TRBV7-9, the J call TRBJ2-1; 11 bases align to TRBD1. Germline-derived CDR1 and CDR2 are SEHNR and FQNEAQ (reference sequence). The CDR3 totals 18 residues. J was trimmed by 7 bases and V by 5 bases; bases with no gene match: 16. The CDR3 sequence: CASSTDRGRLAGLNEQFF. Written as DNA, the CDR3 is TGTGCCAGCAGCACGGACAGGGGGCGGCTAGCGGGCCTAAATGAGCAGTTCTTC.

The V call is TRBV11-3, the J call TRBJ2-2, with TRBD1 as a possible D gene (6 bases). This CDR3 contains 14 residues. Germline-derived CDR1 and CDR2 are SGHNT and YENEEA. Trimming took off 5 bases at V and 4 bases at J, with 11 bases between the two ends. Here the CDR3 DNA reads TGTGCCAGCAGCAAGACAGGTACCACCGGGGAGCTGTTTTTT. Amino acid sequence: CASSKTGTTGELFF. The variable domain in full, with the rest retrieved from reference TRBV11-3 and TRBJ2-2, is EAGVVQSPRYKIIEKKQPVAFWCNPISGHNTLYWYLQNLGQGPELLIRYENEEAVDDSQLPKDRFSAERLKGVDSTLKIQPAELGDSAVYLCASSKTGTTGELFFGEGSRLTVL.

This sequence joins TRBV6-1 and TRBJ1-1; D is unresolved. The CDR3 spans 15 residues. Germline V gives CDR1 MNHNS, CDR2 SASEGT. V was pared by 0 bases and J by 1 base, with 9 bases between. CDR3 DNA: TGTGCCAGCAGTGAAGCCAACAGCGCGAACACTGAAGCTTTCTTT. Translation: CASSEANSANTEAFF.

In DNA, the CDR3 is TGTGCCAGCAGTTACAGTGAACGGGATGGCCTGTTTTTT. Its translation is CASSYSERDGLFF. The chain uses TRBV6-6 and TRBJ2-2, with D possibly being TRBD2 (5 bases). V lost 2 bases and J 14 bases, leaving 15 bases between the germline ends. The CDR3 has 13 amino acids. Germline CDR1 MNHNY, CDR2 SVGAGI (reference sequence).

The CDR3 DNA is TGTGCCAGCAGCCCCCGGACAGGGGTGATTCCGACCTACAATGAGCAGTTCTTC. Translated, it gives CASSPRTGVIPTYNEQFF. The chain has TRBV7-9 and TRBJ2-1; 9 bases align to TRBD1. Germline V gives CDR1 SEHNR, CDR2 FQNEAQ (reference sequence). The V and J ends lost 5 bases and 2 bases, in that order; junction bases with no gene match: 13. The CDR3 runs to 18 residues.

This clone was counted only a few times. One end of the junction does not line up with germline, which may come from a read error. The V and J genes are TRBV5-1 and TRBJ2-1, with D unclear. In germline, CDR1 is SGHRS, CDR2 YFSETQ. CDR3 size: 13 residues. CDR3 protein: CASNLDGYNEQFF. The CDR3, as DNA: TGCGCCAGCAACTTGGACGGCTACAATGAGCAGTTCTTC.

The rearrangement links TRBV7-9 to TRBJ2-7; 8 bases align to TRBD2. Germline V gene lookup returns CDR1 SEHNR and CDR2 FQNEAQ (reference sequence). The length of the CDR3 is 17 residues. The V gene end was trimmed by 1 base and the J gene end by 3 bases; junction bases not matched to a gene: 11. The CDR3 coding sequence is TGTGCCAGCAGCTTAGATTTCTCTCCGACTAGCGTCTACGAGCAGTACTTC. The encoded protein is CASSLDFSPTSVYEQYF. The complete variable domain, with remaining parts taken from reference TRBV7-9 and TRBJ2-7, reads DTGVSQNPRHKITKRGQNVTFRCDPISEHNRLYWYRQTLGQGPEFLTYFQNEAQLEKSRLLSDRFSAERPKGSFSTLEIQRTEQGDSAMYLCASSLDFSPTSVYEQYFGPGTRLTVT.

The genes are TRBV25-1 and TRBJ2-2, with TRBD1 matching over 10 bases. Germline-derived CDR1 and CDR2 are MGHDK and SYGVNS. This CDR3 has 14 amino acids. V trimming: 4 bases; J trimming: 8 bases; junction bases outside the gene matches: 4. CDR3 sequence: CASSGDRGRGELFF. In DNA form, the CDR3 reads TGTGCCAGCAGTGGGGACAGGGGACGTGGGGAGCTGTTTTTT.

The chain combines TRBV9 with TRBJ1-5; TRBD1 agrees at 7 bases. The germline V gene encodes CDR1 SGDLS and CDR2 YYNGEE. The CDR3 extends over 13 amino acids. The trim removed 4 bases at V and 5 bases at J, leaving 3 bases unmatched. The CDR3 DNA sequence: TGTGCCAGCAGCCGGGACAGAGATCAGCCCCAGCATTTT. This gives the protein CASSRDRDQPQHF.

This chain joins TRBV7-2 and TRBJ1-3; D unclear. V lost 1 base and J 4 bases, leaving 8 bases between the germline ends. CDR3 length equals 14 residues. Germline CDR1 and CDR2: SGHTA and FQGNSA. As DNA, the CDR3 is TGTGCCAGCAGCTTAGGTTCCAGGGGAAACACCATATATTTT. Translation: CASSLGSRGNTIYF.

Only a few counts were recorded for this clone. The V and J genes are TRBV11-2 and TRBJ2-1, with D perhaps being TRBD1 or TRBD2 (5 bases each). V lost 3 bases and J lost 5, with 11 bases in between. Germline CDR1 is SGHAT and CDR2 is FQNNGV. The CDR3 length is 14 residues. CDR3 sequence (DNA): TGTGCCAGCAGCTTTTCCGGGGCCGACAATGAGCAGTTCTTC. This sequence encodes CASSFSGADNEQFF.

The genes are TRBV6-6 and TRBJ2-5; D not resolved. This CDR3 comprises 11 residues. The germline CDR1 and CDR2 sequences are MNHNY and SVGAGI (reference sequence). V was cut by 6 bases and J by 6 bases, with 8 bases left in between. DNA of the CDR3: TGTGCCAGCAGAACTACTCAGACCCAGTACTTC. This encodes CASRTTQTQYF.

This sequence joins TRBV5-6 and TRBJ2-5; 10 bases agree with TRBD2. CDR3 length: 18 amino acids. Trimming removed 0 bases from V and 2 bases from J; junction bases left unmatched: 10. Germline CDR1 SGHDT, CDR2 YYEEEE. The CDR3 DNA follows: TGTGCCAGCAGCTTGGGAAGGGCTGGGACTAGCGCGCAAGAGACCCAGTACTTC. This codes for CASSLGRAGTSAQETQYF.

This clone was seen a handful of times. The chain couples TRBV5-4 to TRBJ2-3, with a weak D call TRBD1 (6 bases). CDR1 and CDR2 (germline): SGHNT, YYREEE (reference sequence). V was cut by 7 bases and J by 6 bases, with 18 bases left in between. This CDR3 is 14 amino acids long. CDR3 residues: CASHTGKRSDTQYF. CDR3 sequence (DNA): TGTGCCAGCCATACAGGGAAGCGGTCTGATACGCAGTATTTT.

In its sample, this clone was seen many times. J is TRBJ2-1 and V is TRBV7-2; weak D call: TRBD2 (6 bases). This CDR3 region has 14 residues. The V end was cut by 8 bases, the J end by 0 bases, with 11 bases between. The germline V gene has CDR1 SGHTA and CDR2 FQGNSA. CDR3 protein: CASPGDDSYNEQFF. The CDR3 nucleotides are TGTGCCAGCCCGGGAGACGACTCCTACAATGAGCAGTTCTTC.